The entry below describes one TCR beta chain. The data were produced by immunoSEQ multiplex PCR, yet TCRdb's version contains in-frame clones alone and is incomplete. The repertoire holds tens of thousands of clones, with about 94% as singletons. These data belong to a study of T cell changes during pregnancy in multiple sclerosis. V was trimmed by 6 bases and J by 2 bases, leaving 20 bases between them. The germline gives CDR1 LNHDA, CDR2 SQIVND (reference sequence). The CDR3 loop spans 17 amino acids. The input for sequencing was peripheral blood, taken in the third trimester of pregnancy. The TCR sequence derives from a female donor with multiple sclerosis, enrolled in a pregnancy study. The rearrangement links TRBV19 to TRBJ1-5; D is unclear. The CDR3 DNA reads TGTGCCAGTAGCCCTTGGGAGGGAAAGGAGGGCAATCAGCCCCAGCATTTT. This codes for CASSPWEGKEGNQPQHF.